This is a list of T cell receptor beta chains from one sample in a study of T cells after yellow fever vaccination. MiXCR was run by TCRdb on the 5' RACE reads, yielding one entry per CDR3 protein. The top ten clones hold more than 3% of a sample with 250,000 to 300,000 distinct CDR3 sequences, roughly 5% of them seen once. Specimen: CD4+ T cells sorted from PBMCs, collected on the day of the yellow fever booster vaccination. The origin of the receptors is a man in his late teens or twenties who received the YFV17D yellow fever vaccine. CDR3s include the opening cysteine and the closing phenylalanine or tryptophan. A D gene is named only where the DNA matches it firmly. Clone size is shown for a subset of rows, as once, few, many or a class of expanded clone.

len	d_gene	abundance	j_gene	v_gene	CDR3nt	CDR3aa
12	TRBD1	.	TRBJ2-7	TRBV20-1	TGCAGTGCTAGAGGGGACAGGGACGAGCAGTACTTC	CSARGDRDEQYF
15	TRBD2	.	TRBJ2-1	TRBV7-6	TGTGCCAGCAGCTTCCCGGGACCCGGGGGGAGTGAGCAGTTCTTC	CASSFPGPGGSEQFF
16	.	.	TRBJ1-1	TRBV18	TGTGCCAGCTCACCCAACCTCAGGGATCACGACACTGAAGCTTTCTTT	CASSPNLRDHDTEAFF
12	.	few	TRBJ2-5	TRBV24-1	TGTGCCACCAGTGTCGGAGAAGAGACCCAGTACTTC	CATSVGEETQYF
15	TRBD1	few	TRBJ2-3	TRBV27	TGTGCCAGCAGTTCTCAGGGGGCCTCCCTAGATACGCAGTATTTT	CASSSQGASLDTQYF
14	.	many	TRBJ2-3	TRBV12-3/TRBV12-4	TGTGCCAGCAGTCCCCAACTAAGCACAGATACGCAGTATTTT	CASSPQLSTDTQYF
15	TRBD1	.	TRBJ1-2	TRBV18	TGTGCCAGCTCACCATCCGGGACAGGGGATTATGGCTACACCTTC	CASSPSGTGDYGYTF
14	.	many	TRBJ1-6	TRBV7-9	TGTGCCAGCAGCTTAGGATCGGATAATTCACCCCTCCACTTT	CASSLGSDNSPLHF
14	.	many	TRBJ2-2	TRBV5-5	TGTGCCAGCAGCTCGGGTCGGGGTTCCGGGGAGCTGTTTTTT	CASSSGRGSGELFF
11	.	.	TRBJ1-4	TRBV2	TGTGCCAGCAGCCAAAATGAAAAACTGTTTTTT	CASSQNEKLFF
15	TRBD2	.	TRBJ2-1	TRBV7-2	TGTGCCAGCAGCTTAACCTCGGGACTAGCGGGGGCCGGGGGATTC	CASSLTSGLAGAGGF
14	.	.	TRBJ2-3	TRBV10-3	TGTGCCATCAGTGAAGGAGGGGTCACAGATACGCAGTATTTT	CAISEGGVTDTQYF
15	TRBD2	few	TRBJ2-1	TRBV4-2	TGTGCCAGCAGCCAAGATACGGGGGGGTGGAATGAGCAGTTCTTC	CASSQDTGGWNEQFF
14	.	many	TRBJ1-1	TRBV11-2	TGTGCCAGCAGATCATCAGGGGTAGGCGCTGAAGCTTTCTTT	CASRSSGVGAEAFF
15	.	.	TRBJ1-4	TRBV11-2	TGTGCCAGCAGCAAAAGGGAGGGGACCTTCGAAAAACTGTTTTTT	CASSKREGTFEKLFF
14	.	many	TRBJ2-5	TRBV5-1	TGCGCCAGCAGCCCCGGGGGCCCCTCGGAGACCCAGTACTTC	CASSPGGPSETQYF
16	.	many	TRBJ1-2	TRBV11-2	TGTGCCAGCAGCTCCCTCCGAGACAAGAGGGGCTATGGCTACACCTTC	CASSSLRDKRGYGYTF
15	.	few	TRBJ2-2	TRBV7-9	TGTGCCAGCAGCTTACCACCAGCACACACCGGGGAGCTGTTTTTT	CASSLPPAHTGELFF
14	TRBD1	.	TRBJ1-2	TRBV6-5	TGTGCCAGCAGCTCGACAGGGTCGGGGTATGGCTACACCTTC	CASSSTGSGYGYTF
15	.	.	TRBJ2-2	TRBV11-2	TGTGCCAGCAGCCTTACAGGGATGAACACCGGGGAGCTGTTTTTT	CASSLTGMNTGELFF
14	TRBD2	few	TRBJ2-1	TRBV7-2	TGTGCCAGCAGCCCCCAAGCGGGGCGAGGGGAGCAGTTCTTC	CASSPQAGRGEQFF
16	.	.	TRBJ1-1	TRBV12-3/TRBV12-4	TGTGCCAGTAATCCCGCGAACAGGGAAGGTCGCACTGAAGCTTTCTTT	CASNPANREGRTEAFF
18	.	few	TRBJ2-5	TRBV5-6	TGTGCCAGCAGCTTGGGCCCACCGACAGGGAGGCCTCAAGAGACCCAGTACTTC	CASSLGPPTGRPQETQYF
15	TRBD2	few	TRBJ2-1	TRBV27	TGTGCCAGCAGTTCTCGACTAGCCGGTTACAATGAGCAGTTCTTC	CASSSRLAGYNEQFF
15	TRBD1	many	TRBJ1-1	TRBV25-1	TGTGCCAGCAGTGGGGGACAGCCGGGGGACACTGAAGCTTTCTTT	CASSGGQPGDTEAFF
15	.	few	TRBJ2-1	TRBV6-5	TGTGCCAGCGCACAGGGGGGGACAGTTTACAATGAGCAGTTCTTC	CASAQGGTVYNEQFF
17	.	few	TRBJ1-5	TRBV28	TGTGCCAGCAGTCAACAGGGAGCACAAACGCTCAATCAGCCCCAGCATTTT	CASSQQGAQTLNQPQHF
15	TRBD2	few	TRBJ2-2	TRBV5-4	TGTGCCAGCAGCAAAACTAGCGGGGAAGCCGGGGAGCTGTTTTTT	CASSKTSGEAGELFF